This T cell receptor beta chain came from a study of blood T cell repertoires in COVID-19. At the level of the study: Collection of acute and convalescent COVID-19 samples took place in the United States, Italy and Spain. Nucleic acid was either cDNA or gDNA, and it came from T cells, B-cell-depleted T cells, or PBMCs.

Per the original data handling: Estimation of nucleated cell counts relied on the amplification of reference gene primers. Sequencing was performed with immunoSEQ multiplex PCR; in TCRdb, only in-frame clones are kept and a portion is missing. V and J calls and clone size are those listed in that table; D and trimming were worked out from the DNA. The repertoire holds 250,000 to 350,000 clones, about 89% seen once, with more than 0.75% in the top ten. This CDR3 has 14 amino acids. The germline CDR1 and CDR2 sequences are GTSNPN and SVGIG (reference sequence). V trimming: 4 bases; J trimming: 6 bases; junction bases outside the gene matches: 5.

This sequence originates from a young man with acute or convalescent COVID-19. Sample: peripheral blood. This rearrangement joins TRBV30 to TRBJ2-1; 11 bases line up with TRBD2. CDR3 sequence (DNA): TGTGCCTGGACCCCGGGACTAGCGGTCAATGAGCAGTTCTTC. This translates into CAWTPGLAVNEQFF.